The clone carrying this T cell receptor beta chain has a handful of counts. Its antigen remains unknown. The data stem from a study of early T cells in non-severe SARS-CoV-2 infection. Study summary: Chains were not paired, and sequencing was done on bulk RNA from unsorted whole blood.

Via MiXCR, TCRdb re-called the 5' RACE reads, giving one row per CDR3 protein. Among some 80,000 distinct CDR3 sequences, 12% were seen once, and the ten largest hold about a sixth. Findings and caveats of the study: Anti-spike CD8 responses were favored in VDJdb matching, and private and CD4 specificities were missed.

This sample comprised whole blood, obtained at baseline. The receptor was isolated from an adult who was a healthcare worker with PCR-confirmed SARS-CoV-2 infection or an uninfected control (not recorded which). The donor label of this sample is uncertain.

CDR3 DNA sequence: TGTGCCAGCAGCCGGGACACCGATAGTCAAGAGACCCAGTACTTC. Protein sequence: CASSRDTDSQETQYF. The chain combines TRBV5-4 with TRBJ2-5, with a tentative D call TRBD1 (6 bases). Deletions cut 4 bases from V and 2 bases from J, with 15 bases between. This CDR3 comprises 15 residues. Per the germline V gene, CDR1 is SGHNT and CDR2 is YYREEE (reference sequence).